Each of the 12 T cell receptor beta chains below was sequenced from the same sample in a study of PD-1 blockade in classical Hodgkin lymphoma (dated by TCRdb to 2018 to 2021). The time point label, as the study defines it: cycle 1 day 1 (C1D1), immediately before nivolumab initiation. Every trial patient had relapsed after autologous stem cell transplantation, and cohorts A, B and C differed in prior brentuximab vedotin exposure. A Miltenyi CD8+ T cell isolation kit was used for magnetic negative selection to purify CD8+ T cells from thawed PBMCs. Library preparation employed the immunoSEQ multiplex PCR assay. The immuneACCESS repertoire file appears here via TCRdb, limited to in-frame rearrangements. These files lack a portion of the clones; in checked studies, under half of the deficit traces to unresolved V genes, and the cause of the others is not known. The sample records approximately 2,800 clones, less than 80% of which are singletons. 65% to 70% of the sample goes to the ten largest clones.

This sample comprised CD8+ T cells from blood, obtained at baseline. The receptor set was obtained from a human donor with classical Hodgkin lymphoma.

The V call is TRBV4-1, the J call TRBJ1-4, with 7 bases aligning to TRBD1. CDR3 length: 15 amino acids. V lost 3 bases, J lost 7 bases, and 8 bases stayed unmatched. The germline CDR1 and CDR2 sequences are MGHRA and YSYEKL. CDR3 nucleotides: TGCGCCAGCAGCCAGGTTCAAGGGACAGTTGAAAAACTGTTTTTT. It codes for CASSQVQGTVEKLFF.

This chain connects TRBV7-9 to TRBJ2-3; no firm D call. The CDR3 has 14 residues. Germline-derived CDR1 and CDR2 are SEHNR and FQNEAQ (reference sequence). V was pared by 6 bases and J by 0 bases, with 10 bases between. CDR3 in DNA: TGTGCCAGCAGGGGATTTTACAGCACAGATACGCAGTATTTT. This translates into CASRGFYSTDTQYF.

This chain uses TRBV2 with TRBJ2-1; TRBD1 aligns across 8 bases. This CDR3 has 14 amino acids. The germline gives CDR1 SNHLY, CDR2 FYNNEI. Germline trimming cut 8 bases from V and 7 bases from J; bases unmatched to any gene: 10. CDR3 sequence (DNA): TGTGCCAGCGTAGACCGGACAGGGTTGAATGAGCAGTTCTTC. It encodes CASVDRTGLNEQFF. Variable domain in full (rest from reference TRBV2 and TRBJ2-1): EPEVTQTPSHQVTQMGQEVILRCVPISNHLYFYWYRQILGQKVEFLVSFYNNEISEKSEIFDDQFSVERPDGSNFTLKIRSTKLEDSAMYFCASVDRTGLNEQFFGPGTRLTVL.

The chain uses TRBV7-6 and TRBJ2-7; D gene uncertain. The germline V gene has CDR1 SGHVS and CDR2 FNYEAQ. This CDR3 is 11 amino acids long. V gave up 6 bases and J gave up 0 bases, with 3 bases separating them. The CDR3: CASSLSYEQYF. In nucleotides, the CDR3 is TGTGCCAGCAGTCTCTCCTACGAGCAGTACTTC. The complete variable domain, with remaining parts taken from reference TRBV7-6 and TRBJ2-7, reads GAGVSQSPRYKVTKRGQDVALRCDPISGHVSLYWYRQALGQGPEFLTYFNYEAQQDKSGLPNDRFSAERPEGSISTLTIQRTEQRDSAMYRCASSLSYEQYFGPGTRLTVT.

For this clone: This likely reflects a read error, since a far larger clone is one base away. The CDR3 protein is CCVEGGSSGANVLTF. CDR3 bases: TGCTGCGTTGAAGGTGGAAGCTCTGGGGCCAACGTCCTGACTTTC. The chain combines TRBV29-1 with TRBJ2-6; D not certain. This CDR3 is built from 15 residues. Germline V CDR1 and CDR2: SQVTM, ANQGSEA.

Written as DNA, the CDR3 is TGTGCCAGCAGCCAAGCACTCTACAGGGACGAGCAGTTCTTC. Protein sequence: CASSQALYRDEQFF. The gene calls are TRBV11-3 and TRBJ2-1, with a possible D match to TRBD1 (6 bases). V lost 5 bases and J lost 10, with 18 bases in between. CDR3 length: 14 amino acids. CDR1 SGHNT and CDR2 YENEEA come from the germline V gene. The whole variable domain, filled in from reference TRBV11-3 and TRBJ2-1, reads EAGVVQSPRYKIIEKKQPVAFWCNPISGHNTLYWYLQNLGQGPELLIRYENEEAVDDSQLPKDRFSAERLKGVDSTLKIQPAELGDSAVYLCASSQALYRDEQFFGPGTRLTVL.

This clone is large within its sample. The CDR3 bases are TGTGCCAGCGTACGGGGGGGCCGTGTCACAGATACGCAGTATTTT. Residues: CASVRGGRVTDTQYF. The chain uses TRBV6-6 and TRBJ2-3; 8 bases match TRBD2. Unmatched junction bases numbered 9, after V lost 8 bases and J lost 2 bases. Looked up from germline, CDR1 is MNHNY and CDR2 is SVGAGI (reference sequence). The CDR3 loop spans 15 amino acids.

A note on this clone: A read error is likely, as this CDR3 ends without the conserved phenylalanine or tryptophan. The V call is TRBV9, the J call TRBJ2-7; perhaps TRBD2 as D (5 bases). The CDR3 is made up of 15 amino acids. Germline CDR1 reads SGDLS; CDR2 reads YYNGEE. Deletions cut 0 bases from V and 3 bases from J, with 13 bases between. CDR3 in amino acids: CASSVVGGGLYEQYL. The CDR3 region has the DNA TGTGCCAGCAGCGTAGTTGGAGGAGGTCTCTACGAGCAGTACCTC.

V usage is TRBV6-1 and J usage is TRBJ1-5, with TRBD1 matching 7 bases. Germline-derived CDR1 and CDR2 are MNHNS and SASEGT. The V gene end was trimmed by 5 bases and the J gene end by 9 bases; junction bases not matched to a gene: 10. The CDR3 spans 14 residues. CDR3 amino acids: CASSPGQIITPQHF. CDR3 coding DNA: TGTGCCAGCAGTCCGGGACAGATAATCACGCCCCAGCATTTT.

The rearrangement links TRBV5-4 to TRBJ2-2; D ambiguous. The CDR3 spans 12 residues. Germline CDR1 and CDR2: SGHNT and YYREEE (reference sequence). V was pared by 4 bases and J by 2 bases, with 3 bases between. Here the CDR3 DNA reads TGTGCCAGCAGCAGTAACACCGGGGAGCTGTTTTTT. As protein: CASSSNTGELFF.

This clone was seen a single time. V and J are TRBV29-1 and TRBJ2-7, with D perhaps matching TRBD1 (6 bases). Trimming took off 6 bases at V and 0 bases at J, with 15 bases between the two ends. CDR3 size: 14 residues. In germline, CDR1 is SQVTM, CDR2 ANQGSEA. The CDR3 nucleotides read TGCAGCGTGATGGACACAGGGAGCTCCTACGAGCAGTACTTC. This encodes CSVMDTGSSYEQYF.

This clone counts as large (0.1 to 1%). The J gene is TRBJ2-4, the V gene TRBV7-8, with 10 bases matching TRBD2. V shed 5 bases and J 6 bases; nucleotides not matched to a gene: 16. Looked up from germline, CDR1 is SGHVS and CDR2 is FQNEAQ. The CDR3 has 18 residues. CDR3: CASSLPYGAPSGGNIQYF. CDR3 in DNA: TGTGCCAGCAGCCTTCCTTATGGGGCCCCTAGCGGGGGAAACATTCAGTACTTC.